These 17 T cell receptor beta chains came from one sample sequenced in a study of OX40 agonist ivuxolimab in advanced cancers. Assay used: immunoSEQ multiplex PCR; TCRdb lists only in-frame clones, some missing. Of 40,000 or so clones listed, roughly 82% were seen once; the top ten hold 21%. This material consisted of CD4+ or CD8+ T cells sorted from blood, taken in a trial of the OX40 agonist ivuxolimab. These receptors were obtained from an adult with an advanced solid tumor such as melanoma, head and neck, liver or kidney cancer.

J is TRBJ2-5 and V is TRBV11-1; 11 nucleotides line up with TRBD2. The CDR3 is made up of 14 amino acids. The germline CDR1 and CDR2 sequences are SGHAT and FQDESV (reference sequence). The V and J ends lost 5 bases and 4 bases, in that order; junction bases with no gene match: 3. CDR3 in amino acids: CASSASGRRETQYF. The CDR3 bases are TGTGCCAGCAGCGCTAGCGGGAGGAGAGAGACCCAGTACTTC.

The table lists this clone with a count of one. The genes are TRBV11-3 and TRBJ2-2, with 7 bases aligning to TRBD1. Germline trimming cut 5 bases from V and 4 bases from J; bases unmatched to any gene: 4. The CDR3 totals 14 residues. Germline V gene lookup returns CDR1 SGHNT and CDR2 YENEEA. The CDR3 sequence is CASSRRDSTGELFF. Here the CDR3 DNA reads TGTGCCAGCAGCCGTCGGGACAGCACCGGGGAGCTGTTTTTT.

The chain's CDR3 is CASMGGLRTEAFF. The CDR3 DNA sequence: TGTGCCAGTATGGGGGGGCTTAGGACTGAAGCTTTCTTT. This chain uses TRBV19 with TRBJ1-1; D might be TRBD1 (6 bases). Per germline, CDR1 LNHDA and CDR2 SQIVND (reference sequence). The V end lost 7 bases, the J end lost 5 bases, and 14 bases lay between the germline ends. The CDR3 runs to 13 residues.

The chain joins TRBV28 to TRBJ2-1; a possible D gene is TRBD1 (5 bases). The length of the CDR3 is 14 residues. V was cut by 5 bases and J by 4 bases, with 12 bases left in between. From germline, CDR1 is MDHEN and CDR2 SYDVKM. CDR3 sequence (DNA): TGTGCCAGCAGTACCATCGACAGATACAATGAGCAGTTCTTC. Amino acid sequence: CASSTIDRYNEQFF.

J is TRBJ1-1 and V is TRBV11-1; the D is unclear. The V gene's germline CDR1 is SGHAT and CDR2 FQDESV (reference sequence). The V end lost 0 bases, the J end lost 2 bases, and 7 bases lay between the germline ends. CDR3 length: 14 residues. DNA for the CDR3: TGTGCCAGCAGCTTAGCCACAGACAACACTGAAGCTTTCTTT. It translates to CASSLATDNTEAFF.

The V gene is TRBV6-1, the J gene TRBJ1-6; no clear D. The V and J ends lost 7 bases and 7 bases respectively, with 17 bases between them. This CDR3 has 15 amino acids. Germline assignment: CDR1 MNHNS and CDR2 SASEGT. Here the CDR3 DNA reads TGTGCCAGCATCGATGGGAACTTACTCAATTCACCCCTCCACTTT. Its protein is CASIDGNLLNSPLHF.

The genes are TRBV6-5 and TRBJ2-1; 11 bases are a match to TRBD2. The CDR3 covers 15 residues. Germline V gives CDR1 MNHEY, CDR2 SVGAGI. Trimming took 6 bases from V and 8 from J; bases not matched to a gene: 9. CDR3 sequence (DNA): TGTGCCAGCAGACCCCTAGCGGGGGGCCTCGATGAGCAGTTCTTC. It encodes CASRPLAGGLDEQFF.

In the case of this clone: The same CDR3 arises from other DNA sequences in this sample as well. The chain couples TRBV5-5 to TRBJ1-5; D is undetermined. Germline V gene sequence: CDR1 SGHKS, CDR2 YYEKEE (reference sequence). V dropped 2 bases and J dropped 7 bases, with 13 bases sitting between them. The CDR3 contains 14 residues. The DNA for the CDR3 is TGTGCCAGCAGCTTATCTATGGGTGGGCAGCCCCAGCATTTT. This codes for CASSLSMGGQPQHF.

This clone was seen only once. The rearrangement uses TRBV18 and TRBJ2-1, with 8 bases aligning to TRBD2. CDR1 and CDR2 from the germline V gene are KGHSH and LQKENI. This CDR3 contains 15 residues. The junction had 6 bases not matched to a gene; V was cut back by 2 bases and J by 6 bases. CDR3 residues: CASSPTGGPGNEQFF. The CDR3 nucleotides are TGTGCCAGCTCACCAACGGGAGGGCCGGGCAATGAGCAGTTCTTC.

The chain links TRBV28 to TRBJ2-7; D possibly uses TRBD1 or TRBD2 (5 bases each). Germline V gene sequence: CDR1 MDHEN, CDR2 SYDVKM. Trimming left V 5 bases short and J 1 base short, with 15 bases between. The CDR3 has 15 amino acids. The CDR3 is CASSTVIWGSYEQYF. CDR3 sequence (DNA): TGTGCCAGCAGTACCGTGATTTGGGGGTCCTACGAGCAGTACTTC.

The CDR3 reads CASSFGRQGTLGEAFF. The CDR3 nucleotides read TGCGCCAGCAGCTTCGGTCGACAGGGGACATTAGGGGAAGCTTTCTTT. J is TRBJ1-1 and V is TRBV5-1; TRBD1 matches 8 bases. The junction had 14 bases not matched to a gene; V was cut back by 2 bases and J by 8 bases. The CDR3 loop spans 16 amino acids. Germline V gene lookup returns CDR1 SGHRS and CDR2 YFSETQ.

V and J are TRBV5-4 and TRBJ2-5; 8 bases agree with TRBD1. Trimming at V came to 4 bases and at J to 5 bases, leaving 16 bases not matched to a gene. Looked up from germline, CDR1 is SGHNT and CDR2 is YYREEE (reference sequence). The CDR3 contains 17 residues. CDR3 amino acids: CASSPPTTRTGRETQYF. CDR3 DNA: TGTGCCAGCAGCCCCCCCACAACTCGGACAGGGCGGGAGACCCAGTACTTC.

This rearrangement joins TRBV7-9 to TRBJ2-1, with 8 bases lining up with TRBD2. Per the germline V gene, CDR1 is SEHNR and CDR2 is FQNEAQ (reference sequence). V was pared by 5 bases and J by 6 bases, with 6 bases of the junction left unmatched. The CDR3 contains 14 residues. CDR3 amino acids: CASSPGTSFNEQFF. The CDR3 DNA reads as TGTGCCAGCAGCCCCGGGACTAGTTTCAATGAGCAGTTCTTC. The variable domain in full, completed from reference TRBV7-9 and TRBJ2-1, reads DTGVSQNPRHKITKRGQNVTFRCDPISEHNRLYWYRQTLGQGPEFLTYFQNEAQLEKSRLLSDRFSAERPKGSFSTLEIQRTEQGDSAMYLCASSPGTSFNEQFFGPGTRLTVL.

The count of this clone is one. The chain combines TRBV11-2 with TRBJ2-7; D remains ambiguous. This CDR3 contains 13 residues. Looked up from germline, CDR1 is SGHAT and CDR2 is FQNNGV. V lost 5 bases to trimming and J lost 5 bases, with 13 bases between them. As DNA, the CDR3 is TGTGCCAGCAGCATCCCCGTGAGGCACGAGCAGTACTTC. This encodes CASSIPVRHEQYF.

The chain uses TRBV28 and TRBJ2-3, with 8 bases aligning to TRBD1. CDR1 is MDHEN, CDR2 SYDVKM, per germline. The CDR3 has 14 amino acids. The ends lost 6 bases at V and 5 bases at J; junction bases unmatched: 7. The CDR3 DNA reads TGTGCCAGCAGCAAGACAGGGGTCAGAGATACGCAGTATTTT. Translation gives CASSKTGVRDTQYF. The full variable domain, completed using reference TRBV28 and TRBJ2-3, is DVKVTQSSRYLVKRTGEKVFLECVQDMDHENMFWYRQDPGLGLRLIYFSYDVKMKEKGDIPEGYSVSREKKERFSLILESASTNQTSMYLCASSKTGVRDTQYFGPGTRLTVL.

V is TRBV11-1 and J is TRBJ2-7; 9 positions match TRBD1. V dropped 1 base and J dropped 2; count of bases not matched to a gene: 9. The CDR3 runs 17 residues. CDR1 is SGHAT, CDR2 FQDESV, per germline (reference sequence). The CDR3 sequence is CASSLGALQGAPYEQYF. The CDR3 DNA reads TGTGCCAGCAGCTTAGGGGCCTTACAGGGGGCACCCTACGAGCAGTACTTC.

The rearrangement uses TRBV19 and TRBJ2-1; D call uncertain. Trimming pared 3 bases from V and 0 bases from J, leaving 6 bases between. The germline CDR1 and CDR2 sequences are LNHDA and SQIVND (reference sequence). This CDR3 region has 14 residues. The CDR3 region is CASSIRASYNEQFF. The CDR3 DNA reads TGTGCCAGTAGTATTCGGGCCTCCTACAATGAGCAGTTCTTC.